The 30 T cell receptor beta chains below come from one sample, sequenced in a study of blood T cell repertoires in COVID-19. Libraries were prepared by immunoSEQ multiplex PCR; TCRdb keeps only in-frame clonotypes and omits some of them. The sample holds 240,000 or so clones, around three quarters seen once. Sequenced input: peripheral blood. The receptors stem from a woman aged 80 or over with acute or convalescent COVID-19.

The gene calls are TRBV10-3 and TRBJ1-3; D is perhaps TRBD1 (5 bases). Per the germline V gene, CDR1 is ENHRY and CDR2 is SYGVKD. The CDR3 contains 15 residues. Between the trimmed V and J ends, which lost 3 bases and 3 bases, there was a span of 12 bases. In nucleotides, the CDR3 is TGTGCCATCAGTGACCGTCCGACAGTTGGAAACACCATATATTTT. Its protein is CAISDRPTVGNTIYF.

V usage is TRBV12-5 and J usage is TRBJ1-4; a possible D gene is TRBD1 (5 bases). Trimming removed 4 bases from V and 1 base from J, with 13 bases in between. The germline gives CDR1 LGHNT, CDR2 FRNRAP. This CDR3 region has 16 residues. For the CDR3, the DNA is TGTGCTAGTGGTTCTCAGGGAAAAGGAACTAATGAAAAACTGTTTTTT. It codes for CASGSQGKGTNEKLFF.

The gene calls are TRBV2 and TRBJ2-1; the D gene is possibly TRBD2 (5 bases). This CDR3 is 17 amino acids long. The germline CDR1 and CDR2 sequences are SNHLY and FYNNEI. Trimming cost V 7 bases and J 6 bases, with 25 bases left between them. Here the CDR3 DNA reads TGTGCCAGCACCTCGGCCGTTCTACTAGTTGTTCCCAATGAGCAGTTCTTC. Protein sequence: CASTSAVLLVVPNEQFF.

The chain couples TRBV19 to TRBJ1-2; D may be TRBD1 (5 bases). The CDR3 length is 16 residues. Germline CDR1 reads LNHDA; CDR2 reads SQIVND (reference sequence). With 3 bases removed from V and 6 bases from J, the gap between germline ends came to 20 bases. CDR3 nucleotides: TGTGCCAGTAGTATCCAGACGCGGACGACAGCAAATGGCTACACCTTC. It translates to CASSIQTRTTANGYTF.

The V and J genes are TRBV7-9 and TRBJ2-1; maybe TRBD1 (6 bases). Germline values: CDR1 SEHNR, CDR2 FQNEAQ (reference sequence). The CDR3 sequence is 15 residues long. V lost 5 bases and J lost 1, with 12 bases in between. In DNA, the CDR3 is TGTGCCAGCAGCCACATCCAGGGGTCCTACAATGAGCAGTTCTTC. It specifies CASSHIQGSYNEQFF.

This rearrangement joins TRBV2 to TRBJ2-5, with D tentatively TRBD1 (5 bases). Trimming took 0 bases from V and 4 from J, leaving 15 bases between them. The germline gives CDR1 SNHLY, CDR2 FYNNEI. The CDR3 is 16 residues long. CDR3 protein: CASSEARQGGVETQYF. CDR3 coding DNA: TGTGCCAGCAGTGAAGCGCGGCAGGGTGGGGTAGAGACCCAGTACTTC.

This rearrangement joins TRBV9 to TRBJ2-7; 10 nucleotides line up with TRBD2. V lost 0 bases to trimming and J lost 4 bases; unmatched junction nucleotides: 4. The CDR3 has 15 residues. Germline lookup yields CDR1 SGDLS and CDR2 YYNGEE. The CDR3 protein is CASSVGLAGEYEQYF. As DNA, the CDR3 is TGTGCCAGCAGCGTAGGCCTAGCGGGAGAATACGAGCAGTACTTC. The complete variable domain, with remaining parts taken from reference TRBV9 and TRBJ2-7, reads DSGVTQTPKHLITATGQRVTLRCSPRSGDLSVYWYQQSLDQGLQFLIQYYNGEERAKGNILERFSAQQFPDLHSELNLSSLELGDSALYFCASSVGLAGEYEQYFGPGTRLTVT.

The rearrangement joins TRBV10-3 to TRBJ1-2, with TRBD1 matching 10 bases. The V gene's germline CDR1 is ENHRY and CDR2 SYGVKD. With V trimmed by 5 bases and J by 6 bases, 3 bases remained unmatched. The length of the CDR3 is 13 residues. The CDR3 DNA follows: TGTGCCATCAGTTACGACAGGGGGCATGGCTACACCTTC. It codes for CAISYDRGHGYTF.

The V gene is TRBV6-5, the J gene TRBJ2-1; D may be TRBD2 (6 bases). Germline V CDR1 and CDR2: MNHEY, SVGAGI. The V end lost 7 bases, the J end lost 5 bases, and 15 bases lay between the germline ends. This CDR3 has 14 residues. This CDR3 is CASKVSGYDNEQFF. The DNA of the CDR3 is TGTGCCAGCAAGGTGAGCGGGTACGACAATGAGCAGTTCTTC.

This clone was seen a single time. The chain couples TRBV5-1 to TRBJ2-5; D is perhaps TRBD2 (5 bases). V gave up 3 bases and J gave up 1 base, with 13 bases separating them. Germline V gene data show CDR1 as SGHRS and CDR2 as YFSETQ. This CDR3 has 15 residues. CDR3 protein: CASSSRTGFQETQYF. CDR3 sequence (DNA): TGCGCCAGCAGCTCCAGAACGGGATTCCAAGAGACCCAGTACTTC.

This clone has a single count. This chain links TRBV2 with TRBJ1-1; D possibly corresponds to TRBD1 (5 bases). Trimming cost V 3 bases and J 3 bases, with 17 bases left between them. This CDR3 region has 16 residues. Germline loops: CDR1 SNHLY, CDR2 FYNNEI. CDR3 bases: TGTGCCAGCAGTGATTTTGGACGGGGGTGGGACACTGAAGCTTTCTTT. It is translated as CASSDFGRGWDTEAFF.

The chain couples TRBV27 to TRBJ2-1; 11 nucleotides line up with TRBD2. The V and J ends lost 5 bases and 12 bases, in that order; junction bases with no gene match: 3. The V gene's germline CDR1 is MNHEY and CDR2 SMNVEV (reference sequence). The CDR3 runs 12 residues. This CDR3 reads CASSPLAGGQFF. CDR3 DNA: TGTGCCAGCAGTCCCCTAGCGGGGGGGCAGTTCTTC.

The V and J genes are TRBV19 and TRBJ1-2, with 9 nucleotides matching TRBD1. The V segment lost 2 bases and the J segment 4 bases; nucleotides outside the gene matches: 17. This CDR3 is 19 amino acids long. Germline V gene lookup returns CDR1 LNHDA and CDR2 SQIVND (reference sequence). CDR3 residues: CASSIRAGTGKELSYGYTF. CDR3 nucleotides: TGTGCCAGTAGTATACGGGCCGGGACAGGGAAAGAACTAAGCTATGGCTACACCTTC.

The chain joins TRBV30 to TRBJ2-1; 10 bases are a match to TRBD2. CDR1 is GTSNPN and CDR2 is SVGIG in the germline V gene (reference sequence). The ends lost 3 bases at V and 7 bases at J; junction bases unmatched: 12. CDR3 length: 16 residues. CDR3 nucleotides: TGTGCCTGGAGCTCCTTTGGACTAGCGGCCAATAATGAGCAGTTCTTC. Amino acid sequence: CAWSSFGLAANNEQFF. The entire variable domain, with the rest obtained from reference TRBV30 and TRBJ2-1, is as follows: SQTIHQWPATLVQPVGSPLSLECTVEGTSNPNLYWYRQAAGRGLQLLFYSVGIGQISSEVPQNLSASRPQDRQFILSSKKLLLSDSGFYLCAWSSFGLAANNEQFFGPGTRLTVL.

The chain employs TRBV10-3 and TRBJ2-2, with 7 nucleotides matching TRBD2. The ends lost 4 bases at V and 1 base at J; junction bases unmatched: 6. This CDR3 region has 16 residues. CDR1 and CDR2 (germline): ENHRY, SYGVKD. CDR3 amino acids: CAISGGSSGNTGELFF. The CDR3 region has the DNA TGTGCCATCAGTGGCGGGTCTAGCGGGAACACCGGGGAGCTGTTTTTT.

This clone was seen only a few times. The chain recombines TRBV15 with TRBJ2-3, with a tentative D call TRBD1 (5 bases). This CDR3 has 15 residues. V was trimmed by 5 bases and J by 4 bases, leaving 16 bases between them. Per germline, CDR1 LNHNV and CDR2 YYDKDF (reference sequence). CDR3 nucleotides: TGTGCCACCAGCCAGCTCTTGAGGACATCAGATACGCAGTATTTT. This sequence encodes CATSQLLRTSDTQYF.

CDR3 DNA sequence: TGTGCCAGCAGCTTAACCAGGGGTACTGAAGCTTTCTTT. Its translation: CASSLTRGTEAFF. The chain has TRBV11-2 and TRBJ1-1, with D maybe TRBD1 (6 bases). The CDR3 contains 13 residues. Per germline, CDR1 SGHAT and CDR2 FQNNGV. V lost 2 bases and J 5 bases, leaving 9 bases between the germline ends.

The V call is TRBV9, the J call TRBJ2-3; 12 bases are a match to TRBD2. Per germline, CDR1 SGDLS and CDR2 YYNGEE. The CDR3 extends over 18 amino acids. The V gene end was trimmed by 3 bases and the J gene end by 2 bases; junction bases not matched to a gene: 10. The CDR3 DNA sequence: TGTGCCAGCAGCGAAAAATACCTAGCGGGGGGGAACACAGATACGCAGTATTTT. This codes for CASSEKYLAGGNTDTQYF.

This clone was recorded a few times. The V gene is TRBV9, the J gene TRBJ2-3; 10 bases align to TRBD2. Germline assignment: CDR1 SGDLS and CDR2 YYNGEE. The V gene end was trimmed by 3 bases and the J gene end by 1 base; junction bases not matched to a gene: 5. The CDR3 covers 16 residues. Written as DNA, the CDR3 is TGTGCCAGCAGCGCCCTAGCGGGGGCCGGCACAGATACGCAGTATTTT. It specifies CASSALAGAGTDTQYF.

The rearrangement uses TRBV23-1 and TRBJ2-1, with D unresolved. TRBV23-1 is reported as an ORF; its role is uncertain. This CDR3 is built from 17 residues. The germline V and J ends were trimmed by 0 bases and 10 bases, with 22 bases remaining between them. The CDR3 spells CASSQSSLPLYVEEQFF. CDR3 sequence (DNA): TGCGCCAGCAGTCAATCGTCCCTACCCCTTTATGTGGAGGAGCAGTTCTTC.

The rearrangement joins TRBV30 to TRBJ2-7, with 7 nucleotides matching TRBD2. The CDR3 runs to 15 residues. The germline CDR1 and CDR2 sequences are GTSNPN and SVGIG (reference sequence). V gave up 3 bases and J gave up 1 base; unmatched junction bases: 9. This chain's CDR3 is CAWSVGGTLSYEQYF. DNA for the CDR3: TGTGCCTGGAGCGTGGGAGGGACCCTATCCTACGAGCAGTACTTC.

V usage is TRBV7-9 and J usage is TRBJ1-5, with TRBD1 as a possible D gene (5 bases). CDR3 size: 17 residues. V lost 0 bases to trimming and J lost 2 bases, with 14 bases between them. Germline V gives CDR1 SEHNR, CDR2 FQNEAQ (reference sequence). The CDR3 DNA is TGTGCCAGCAGCTTAGCGGCAGGGCGCATTGGCAATCAGCCCCAGCATTTT. It codes for CASSLAAGRIGNQPQHF.

V gene TRBV5-1 combines with J gene TRBJ1-1; possibly TRBD1 for D (6 bases). This CDR3 has 13 residues. Germline lookup yields CDR1 SGHRS and CDR2 YFSETQ. Trimming took off 4 bases at V and 10 bases at J, with 17 bases between the two ends. The CDR3 is CASSPGQVVRAFF. The CDR3 DNA sequence: TGCGCCAGCAGCCCGGGACAAGTGGTTAGAGCTTTCTTT.

V gene TRBV9 combines with J gene TRBJ2-1, with 9 nucleotides matching TRBD2. Germline values: CDR1 SGDLS, CDR2 YYNGEE. Germline trimming cut 2 bases from V and 9 bases from J; bases unmatched to any gene: 9. The CDR3 covers 15 residues. The CDR3 DNA sequence: TGTGCCAGCAGCGTCCTCTCTAGCGGGGCGGGTGAGCAGTTCTTC. Its translation: CASSVLSSGAGEQFF. Full variable domain (rest looked up from reference TRBV9 and TRBJ2-1): DSGVTQTPKHLITATGQRVTLRCSPRSGDLSVYWYQQSLDQGLQFLIQYYNGEERAKGNILERFSAQQFPDLHSELNLSSLELGDSALYFCASSVLSSGAGEQFFGPGTRLTVL.

The chain recombines TRBV3-1 (or the pseudogene TRBV3-2) with TRBJ1-2; tentatively, D is TRBD1 (5 bases). Germline CDR1 is LGHDT and CDR2 is YNNKEL (reference sequence). This CDR3 has 14 amino acids. V was cut by 1 base and J by 8 bases, with 14 bases left in between. The CDR3 DNA sequence: TGTGCCAGCAGCCAAGGCAGGGCCTCTGGCGGCTACACCTTC. This gives the protein CASSQGRASGGYTF.

About this clone: Different DNA sequences within this sample yield the same CDR3. J is TRBJ2-7 and V is TRBV30; 8 nucleotides align to TRBD1. Trimming took 0 bases from V and 3 from J; bases not matched to a gene: 1. Germline V gene sequence: CDR1 GTSNPN, CDR2 SVGIG (reference sequence). The CDR3 has 13 amino acids. The CDR3 DNA is TGTGCCTGGAGTGTTACAGGGGGCTACGAGCAGTACTTC. Amino acids: CAWSVTGGYEQYF.

The genes are TRBV11-3 and TRBJ2-7; 9 bases are shared with TRBD2. V shed 6 bases and J 4 bases; nucleotides not matched to a gene: 10. This CDR3 spans 15 amino acids. CDR1 is SGHNT, CDR2 YENEEA, per germline. The CDR3 sequence: CASSTGGSGGYEQYF. For the CDR3, the DNA is TGTGCCAGCAGTACCGGGGGTAGCGGGGGATACGAGCAGTACTTC.

The chain employs TRBV24-1 and TRBJ2-5, with D perhaps TRBD1 (6 bases). V was trimmed by 4 bases and J by 8 bases, leaving 16 bases between them. Germline V gene data show CDR1 as KGHDR and CDR2 as SFDVKD. The CDR3 is 14 residues long. The CDR3 spells CATSETGAVDTQYF. DNA for the CDR3: TGTGCCACCAGTGAGACAGGTGCTGTCGACACCCAGTACTTC.

A single count supports this clone. The chain carries TRBV7-8 and TRBJ1-2, with 7 bases matching TRBD1. CDR3 length: 13 residues. The V gene end was trimmed by 5 bases and the J gene end by 4 bases; junction bases not matched to a gene: 4. Per the germline V gene, CDR1 is SGHVS and CDR2 is FQNEAQ. CDR3 sequence (DNA): TGTGCCAGCAGCCTAGGGGACAGCTATGGCTACACCTTC. Its translation is CASSLGDSYGYTF.

This clone was seen only a few times. The rearrangement links TRBV3-1 (or the pseudogene TRBV3-2) to TRBJ2-7, with 13 bases aligning to TRBD2. CDR3 length equals 17 residues. Germline loops: CDR1 LGHDT, CDR2 YNNKEL (reference sequence). J lost 7 bases, V lost 1 base, and 10 bases had no gene match. The CDR3 region is CASSQGRTSGRGWEQYF. The CDR3 region has the DNA TGTGCCAGCAGCCAAGGCCGTACTAGCGGGAGGGGCTGGGAGCAGTACTTC.